The T cell receptor (beta chain) described here comes from a study of shared clonotypes between healthy human individuals. The V gene's germline CDR1 is MDHEN and CDR2 SYDVKM. The CDR3 runs 15 residues. With 2 bases clipped from V and 3 bases from J, the junction kept 6 bases outside the gene matches. Splitting of each subset's genomic DNA was done evenly across several immunoSEQ plates. The data were produced by immunoSEQ multiplex PCR, yet TCRdb's version contains in-frame clones alone and is incomplete. The table lists 2.3 million or so clones, approximately 93% of them singletons. This sequence was found in a man younger than 35 in good health. Some clones in this sample may be carry-over from other donors' samples. Sequenced input: naive CD4+ T cells from PBMCs. Noted subset: CD45RA+ positively selected. The rearrangement uses TRBV28 and TRBJ2-7; TRBD1 aligns across 8 bases. The CDR3 sequence is CASSLIFGQGYEQYF. The CDR3 DNA reads as TGTGCCAGCAGTTTAATTTTCGGACAGGGCTACGAGCAGTACTTC.